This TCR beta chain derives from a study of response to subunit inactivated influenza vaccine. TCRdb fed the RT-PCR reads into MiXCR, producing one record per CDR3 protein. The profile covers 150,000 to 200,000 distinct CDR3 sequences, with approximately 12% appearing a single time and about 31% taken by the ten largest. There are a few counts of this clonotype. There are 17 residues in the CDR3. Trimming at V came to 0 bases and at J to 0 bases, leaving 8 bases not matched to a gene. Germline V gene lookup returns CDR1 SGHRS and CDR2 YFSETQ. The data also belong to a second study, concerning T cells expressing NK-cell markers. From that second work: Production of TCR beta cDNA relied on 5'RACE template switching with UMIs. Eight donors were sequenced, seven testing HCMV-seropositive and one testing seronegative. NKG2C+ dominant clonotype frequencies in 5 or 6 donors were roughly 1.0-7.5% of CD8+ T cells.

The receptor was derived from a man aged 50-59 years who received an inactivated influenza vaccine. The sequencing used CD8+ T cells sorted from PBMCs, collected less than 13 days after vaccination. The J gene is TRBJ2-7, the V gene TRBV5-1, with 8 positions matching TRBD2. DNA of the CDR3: TGCGCCAGCAGCTTGGGGATTCCGGGAGGGAGCTCCTACGAGCAGTACTTC. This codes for CASSLGIPGGSSYEQYF.